The sequence of this T cell receptor beta chain was determined in a study of blood T cell repertoires in COVID-19. In the study overall: COVID-19 samples collected from the United States, Italy and Spain covered acute and convalescent phases. T cells, B-cell-depleted T cells, or PBMCs supplied cDNA or gDNA.

V trimming: 8 bases; J trimming: 0 bases; junction bases outside the gene matches: 3. The CDR3 contains 13 residues. Per germline, CDR1 SNHLY and CDR2 FYNNEI. Authors' analysis steps: By means of reference gene primer amplification, nucleated cell counts were estimated. Measured with immunoSEQ multiplex PCR; TCRdb has only the in-frame clones, and not every one. V and J calls and clone size are as listed in that table; D and trimming were resolved from the DNA. The sample records 250,000 to 350,000 clones, around nine tenths being singletons. Seattle patients were enrolled during active infection and followed longitudinally. This clone is a singleton in its sample.

The clonotype originates from a woman in her thirties with COVID-19, enrolled during active disease. The chain couples TRBV2 to TRBJ2-7; 8 positions match TRBD1. Sample: peripheral blood. The CDR3 DNA reads as TGTGCCAGCGGAGGGACAGGCTCCTACGAGCAGTACTTC. It is translated as CASGGTGSYEQYF. The whole variable domain, remainder taken from reference TRBV2 and TRBJ2-7, is EPEVTQTPSHQVTQMGQEVILRCVPISNHLYFYWYRQILGQKVEFLVSFYNNEISEKSEIFDDQFSVERPDGSNFTLKIRSTKLEDSAMYFCASGGTGSYEQYFGPGTRLTVT.